These 32 T cell receptor beta chains share one sample of origin, sequenced in a study of blood T cell repertoires in COVID-19. Generated by immunoSEQ multiplex PCR, the TCRdb table keeps only in-frame clones and is missing some. The table includes more than 350,000 clones, 80% to 90% detected once. Sequencing was carried out using PBMCs or T cells enriched from blood (not recorded which). Receptors originate from a man younger than 35 who had recovered from COVID-19.

The V call is TRBV4-1, the J call TRBJ1-2; D is unclear. From germline, CDR1 is MGHRA and CDR2 YSYEKL. V lost 0 bases and J 5 bases, leaving 10 bases between the germline ends. This CDR3 spans 14 amino acids. The CDR3 region is CASSQEPAGYGYTF. CDR3 nucleotide sequence: TGCGCCAGCAGCCAAGAGCCCGCGGGATATGGCTACACCTTC.

The rearrangement uses TRBV7-2 and TRBJ1-4, with D uncertain. The ends were cut back, 5 bases at V and 6 bases at J, with 10 bases in the middle. The V gene's germline CDR1 is SGHTA and CDR2 FQGNSA. The length of the CDR3 is 13 residues. CDR3 nucleotide sequence: TGTGCCAGCAGCCCCGTCGGGGATGAAAAACTGTTTTTT. This sequence encodes CASSPVGDEKLFF.

This clone was detected a few times. The CDR3 DNA reads TGCGCCAGCAGTGACCCCGGTAGCGGGGAGTCGTTGGGCGAGCAGTACTTC. Translation gives CASSDPGSGESLGEQYF. The V and J genes are TRBV10-2 and TRBJ2-7; 8 bases match TRBD2. CDR3 length equals 17 residues. CDR1 and CDR2 from the germline V gene are WSHSY and SAAADI. With V trimmed by 3 bases and J by 6 bases, 16 bases remained unmatched.

V and J are TRBV28 and TRBJ2-1; no clear D. V was shortened by 6 bases and J by 4 bases, with 19 bases between the two germline ends. The CDR3 contains 16 residues. Germline values: CDR1 MDHEN, CDR2 SYDVKM. Here the CDR3 DNA reads TGTGCCAGCAGCACCTGGGCCCTACCGCCATACAATGAGCAGTTCTTC. Amino acid sequence: CASSTWALPPYNEQFF.

This clone came up once. This rearrangement joins TRBV7-2 to TRBJ2-2, with 13 bases aligning to TRBD2. V lost 5 bases and J lost 7; bases outside the gene matches: 7. This CDR3 is built from 16 residues. CDR1 SGHTA and CDR2 FQGNSA come from the germline V gene. The CDR3 loop is CASSPRTSGSGGELFF. The CDR3 nucleotides are TGTGCCAGCAGCCCGCGGACTAGCGGGAGTGGCGGGGAGCTGTTTTTT.

Comment on this clone: The sample contains more than one DNA sequence encoding this CDR3. The chain has TRBV12-3 or TRBV12-4 and TRBJ2-2, with no clear D. V was pared by 5 bases and J by 7 bases, with 5 bases between. The CDR3 totals 11 residues. The CDR3 sequence is CASSRGGELFF. In DNA form, the CDR3 reads TGTGCCAGCAGTAGAGGCGGGGAGCTGTTTTTT.

The chain uses TRBV4-1 and TRBJ2-2; D remains unclear. The germline gives CDR1 MGHRA, CDR2 YSYEKL. The CDR3 runs 15 residues. Trimming removed 1 base from V and 1 base from J, with 7 bases in between. The CDR3 loop is CASSQATGNTGELFF. CDR3 bases: TGCGCCAGCAGCCAAGCGACGGGGAACACCGGGGAGCTGTTTTTT.

This clone was seen only once. V gene TRBV11-3 combines with J gene TRBJ2-3; 10 bases line up with TRBD2. Germline V gene lookup returns CDR1 SGHNT and CDR2 YENEEA. After removal of 6 bases from V and 5 bases from J, the junction contained 8 bases not matched to a gene. The CDR3 is made up of 15 amino acids. In nucleotides, the CDR3 is TGTGCCAGCAGGTCCGGGACTAGCGAGGGAGATACGCAGTATTTT. Its protein is CASRSGTSEGDTQYF.

The V call is TRBV27, the J call TRBJ1-2; 10 bases are shared with TRBD1. Germline-derived CDR1 and CDR2 are MNHEY and SMNVEV (reference sequence). This CDR3 is 17 amino acids long. J lost 4 bases, V lost 2 bases, and 10 bases had no gene match. The CDR3 here is CASSLQARGTGVYGYTF. The CDR3 bases are TGTGCCAGCAGTTTACAGGCCCGAGGGACAGGGGTCTATGGCTACACCTTC.

The J gene is TRBJ1-6, the V gene TRBV7-2, with 11 bases lining up with TRBD1. CDR1 and CDR2 (germline): SGHTA, FQGNSA. The CDR3 extends over 17 amino acids. With V trimmed by 1 base and J by 5 bases, 4 bases remained unmatched. The CDR3 loop is CASSLGTGGRDNSPLHF. The CDR3 region has the DNA TGTGCCAGCAGCTTAGGGACAGGGGGCCGGGATAATTCACCCCTCCACTTT.

V and J are TRBV6-2 or TRBV6-3 and TRBJ1-2, with 12 bases identical to TRBD1. This CDR3 region has 15 residues. Unmatched junction bases numbered 3, after V lost 2 bases and J lost 5 bases. Germline-derived CDR1 and CDR2 are MNHEY and SVGEGT. The chain's CDR3 is CASSYPGQGAYGYTF. Here the CDR3 DNA reads TGTGCCAGCAGTTACCCGGGACAGGGGGCATATGGCTACACCTTC.

This chain joins TRBV5-8 and TRBJ1-5; D remains ambiguous. Trimming removed 2 bases at V and 3 bases at J, with 6 bases between. The germline gives CDR1 SGHTS, CDR2 YDEGEE. The length of the CDR3 is 13 residues. CDR3 region: CASSFRFNQPQHF. CDR3 coding DNA: TGTGCCAGCAGCTTCCGGTTCAATCAGCCCCAGCATTTT.

The chain combines TRBV19 with TRBJ1-6; D is possibly TRBD1 (5 bases). The CDR3 length is 15 residues. V dropped 7 bases and J dropped 5 bases, with 15 bases sitting between them. Germline V gives CDR1 LNHDA, CDR2 SQIVND (reference sequence). In nucleotides, the CDR3 is TGTGCCAGTACCCCAAGTCGCAGGGATAATTCACCCCTCCACTTT. It yields the protein CASTPSRRDNSPLHF.

V usage is TRBV28 and J usage is TRBJ1-4; D is ambiguous. CDR1 and CDR2 (germline): MDHEN, SYDVKM. The V gene lost 6 bases and the J gene lost 0 bases, with 8 bases spanning the gap. The CDR3 spans 14 residues. The CDR3 spells CASSRRPTNEKLFF. DNA of the CDR3: TGTGCCAGCAGCCGGAGACCAACTAATGAAAAACTGTTTTTT.

This chain connects TRBV5-5 to TRBJ1-3; D not resolved. Germline-derived CDR1 and CDR2 are SGHKS and YYEKEE (reference sequence). The CDR3 covers 13 residues. Trimming shortened V by 0 bases and J by 4 bases, and 5 bases separated the two germline ends. The DNA for the CDR3 is TGTGCCAGCAGCTTGGAAACAGGAAACACCATATATTTT. Translation gives CASSLETGNTIYF.

This chain uses TRBV5-1 with TRBJ1-5; 10 positions agree with TRBD1. The CDR3 has 15 residues. J lost 4 bases, V lost 5 bases, and 6 bases had no gene match. CDR1 and CDR2 from the germline V gene are SGHRS and YFSETQ. CDR3 sequence: CASSWGTGVNQPQHF. The CDR3 DNA sequence: TGCGCCAGCAGTTGGGGGACAGGGGTGAATCAGCCCCAGCATTTT.

The genes are TRBV6-5 and TRBJ2-7, with 7 nucleotides matching TRBD1. This CDR3 is 16 amino acids long. V dropped 0 bases and J dropped 4; count of bases not matched to a gene: 9. Germline V gene lookup returns CDR1 MNHEY and CDR2 SVGAGI. The CDR3 loop reads CASSYSRRGLWYEQYF. The CDR3 DNA follows: TGTGCCAGCAGTTACTCGAGAAGGGGGCTCTGGTACGAGCAGTACTTC.

The chain employs TRBV25-1 and TRBJ2-1; 8 bases are shared with TRBD1. V shed 1 base and J 4 bases; nucleotides not matched to a gene: 6. This CDR3 is built from 16 residues. From germline, CDR1 is MGHDK and CDR2 SYGVNS. The CDR3 reads CASSELRTGGYNEQFF. The CDR3 region has the DNA TGTGCCAGCAGTGAATTAAGAACAGGGGGGTACAATGAGCAGTTCTTC.

This clone was seen only a few times. This chain links TRBV5-1 with TRBJ2-4; the match to TRBD2 covers 7 bases. V was clipped by 0 bases and J by 0 bases; unmatched bases: 3. CDR1 and CDR2 from the germline V gene are SGHRS and YFSETQ. This CDR3 contains 16 residues. CDR3 sequence: CASSLDRGVAKNIQYF. DNA of the CDR3: TGCGCCAGCAGCTTGGATCGGGGGGTAGCCAAAAACATTCAGTACTTC.

The genes are TRBV11-3 and TRBJ2-3; 11 bases are a match to TRBD2. With 4 bases clipped from V and 1 base from J, the junction kept 4 bases outside the gene matches. From germline, CDR1 is SGHNT and CDR2 YENEEA. CDR3 length: 16 amino acids. This chain's CDR3 is CASSYFSGRGTDTQYF. In DNA form, the CDR3 reads TGTGCCAGCAGCTATTTTAGCGGGAGGGGCACAGATACGCAGTATTTT.

The J gene is TRBJ2-1, the V gene TRBV3-1 (or the pseudogene TRBV3-2); the D gene is possibly TRBD2 (5 bases). This CDR3 is built from 16 residues. CDR1 LGHDT and CDR2 YNNKEL come from the germline V gene (reference sequence). V lost 3 bases and J 5 bases, leaving 17 bases between the germline ends. DNA for the CDR3: TGTGCCAGCAGCCAGGGTTGGCGGGCCGGGGACAATGAGCAGTTCTTC. This codes for CASSQGWRAGDNEQFF.

The chain employs TRBV4-1 and TRBJ2-7; the D gene is possibly TRBD1 (6 bases). Germline assignment: CDR1 MGHRA and CDR2 YSYEKL. The V gene lost 3 bases and the J gene lost 4 bases, with 16 bases spanning the gap. This CDR3 spans 15 amino acids. The CDR3 bases are TGCGCCAGCAGCCATCAGGGGATGGGTTATTACGAGCAGTACTTC. Translating it yields CASSHQGMGYYEQYF.

This clone has a single count. The chain links TRBV28 to TRBJ2-5, with 13 bases matching TRBD2. V trimming: 2 bases; J trimming: 9 bases; junction bases outside the gene matches: 21. Germline V gene lookup returns CDR1 MDHEN and CDR2 SYDVKM. The length of the CDR3 is 20 residues. In nucleotides, the CDR3 is TGTGCCAGCAGTTTAGGGACCCCGACACTAGCGGGGGGGGTCCAAGGGGCCCAGTACTTC. Its translation: CASSLGTPTLAGGVQGAQYF. The full variable domain, in which reference TRBV28 and TRBJ2-5 provide the parts outside the CDR3, is DVKVTQSSRYLVKRTGEKVFLECVQDMDHENMFWYRQDPGLGLRLIYFSYDVKMKEKGDIPEGYSVSREKKERFSLILESASTNQTSMYLCASSLGTPTLAGGVQGAQYFGPGTRLLVL.

The CDR3 loop reads CASSRTGDGYTF. CDR3 in DNA: TGTGCCAGCAGTCGGACAGGGGATGGCTACACCTTC. This rearrangement joins TRBV7-2 to TRBJ1-2; 9 nucleotides line up with TRBD1. The CDR3 extends over 12 amino acids. Germline lookup yields CDR1 SGHTA and CDR2 FQGNSA. V lost 6 bases, J lost 6 bases, and 2 bases stayed unmatched. Filled out from reference TRBV7-2 and TRBJ1-2, the complete variable domain reads GAGVSQSPSNKVTEKGKDVELRCDPISGHTALYWYRQSLGQGLEFLIYFQGNSAPDKSGLPSDRFSAERTGGSVSTLTIQRTQQEDSAVYLCASSRTGDGYTFGSGTRLTVV.

This rearrangement joins TRBV4-1 to TRBJ1-4; TRBD1 might be the D (5 bases). This CDR3 is built from 15 residues. CDR1 MGHRA and CDR2 YSYEKL come from the germline V gene. Trimming removed 4 bases at V and 10 bases at J, with 19 bases between. CDR3 DNA sequence: TGCGCCAGCAGCCTCGATGACCAGGGATTCGGAAAACTGTTTTTT. Translation: CASSLDDQGFGKLFF.

The rearrangement links TRBV5-1 to TRBJ2-5, with 7 nucleotides matching TRBD1. The germline V gene encodes CDR1 SGHRS and CDR2 YFSETQ. Unmatched junction bases numbered 9, after V lost 0 bases and J lost 7 bases. This CDR3 is built from 15 residues. In DNA, the CDR3 is TGCGCCAGCAGCTTGGAGGGACAGATCGACGGGACCCAGTACTTC. This gives the protein CASSLEGQIDGTQYF.

This chain uses TRBV28 with TRBJ1-1; 9 nucleotides agree with TRBD1. Germline assignment: CDR1 MDHEN and CDR2 SYDVKM. The V gene end was trimmed by 6 bases and the J gene end by 6 bases; junction bases not matched to a gene: 5. The CDR3 sequence is 13 residues long. The DNA for the CDR3 is TGTGCCAGCAGAATCCACAGGGGGCCTGAAGCTTTCTTT. It yields the protein CASRIHRGPEAFF.

This chain joins TRBV11-2 and TRBJ1-2, with a tentative D call TRBD1 (6 bases). The CDR3 covers 18 residues. V lost 5 bases and J 2 bases, leaving 24 bases between the germline ends. Looked up from germline, CDR1 is SGHAT and CDR2 is FQNNGV. CDR3 bases: TGTGCCAGCAGCGCGTTAAAAAAACAGGGTGATGGGAACTATGGCTACACCTTC. Encoded protein: CASSALKKQGDGNYGYTF.

This clone was seen a few times. The gene calls are TRBV19 and TRBJ2-1; 9 positions match TRBD2. CDR1 and CDR2 (germline): LNHDA, SQIVND (reference sequence). The CDR3 runs 17 residues. Germline trimming cut 1 base from V and 7 bases from J; bases unmatched to any gene: 11. Written as DNA, the CDR3 is TGTGCCAGTAGTATAGCCGAGAGCGGGAGGCCGGGGAATGAGCAGTTCTTC. This gives the protein CASSIAESGRPGNEQFF.

The chain joins TRBV7-9 to TRBJ2-7; maybe TRBD2 (6 bases). Trimming took 4 bases from V and 3 from J, leaving 16 bases between them. This CDR3 contains 15 residues. From germline, CDR1 is SEHNR and CDR2 FQNEAQ (reference sequence). The CDR3 here is CASSSQGGLGYEQYF. CDR3 nucleotides: TGTGCCAGCAGCTCCCAGGGAGGTCTAGGCTACGAGCAGTACTTC.

This clone was seen more than once but under ten times. As DNA, the CDR3 is TGTGCCAGCAGTCCGCAGACAGGATACGAGCAGTACTTC. Its translation: CASSPQTGYEQYF. The chain has TRBV28 and TRBJ2-7; TRBD1 is a possible D gene (6 bases). The CDR3 contains 13 residues. Trimming pared 5 bases from V and 4 bases from J, leaving 12 bases between. Germline V gene lookup returns CDR1 MDHEN and CDR2 SYDVKM.

The chain is built from TRBV19 and TRBJ2-2, with TRBD2 matching 9 bases. The junction had 3 bases not matched to a gene; V was cut back by 6 bases and J by 4 bases. This CDR3 region has 14 residues. The germline V gene encodes CDR1 LNHDA and CDR2 SQIVND (reference sequence). In DNA form, the CDR3 reads TGTGCCAGTAGAATTAGCGGGAGCACCGGGGAGCTGTTTTTT. Protein: CASRISGSTGELFF.